This TCR beta chain is from a study of OX40 agonist ivuxolimab in advanced cancers. Whole-study context: Ivuxolimab, an agonistic anti-OX40 (CD134) antibody, was given to patients. With a range of 23 to 79, age averaged roughly 60 years, and around 80% were male. Study-wide points: CD4+ T cells averaged fewer expanded clones than CD8+ T cells. Clonal expansion was seen in CD4+ and CD8+ blood T cells by week 6 at 0.1 to 3.0 mg/kg.

Remarks on this clone: The antigen remains unidentified.

Germline CDR1 and CDR2: SNHLY and FYNNEI. CDR3 size: 14 residues. V lost 8 bases, J lost 2 bases, and 16 bases lay in between. Assay used: immunoSEQ multiplex PCR; TCRdb lists only in-frame clones, some missing. This table has approximately 69,000 clones, around 90% appearing once. This TCR came from an adult with an advanced solid tumor such as melanoma, head and neck, liver or kidney cancer. This rearrangement joins TRBV2 to TRBJ2-7; perhaps TRBD2 as D (6 bases). The specimen was CD4+ or CD8+ T cells sorted from blood, collected in a trial of the OX40 agonist ivuxolimab. CDR3 sequence (DNA): TGTGCCAGCGCGACCGGGACTTTGACCTACGAGCAGTACTTC. Protein sequence: CASATGTLTYEQYF.